The clone carrying this TCR beta chain has more than one count but fewer than ten. The antigen is not known. Sequencing used immunoSEQ v3. Survey-level samples got approximately 2 million read pairs; deep-level samples got roughly 4.5-6 million. Repertoires were generated with immunoSEQ multiplex PCR, while TCRdb's copy carries only in-frame clones and drops some. The sample records about 60,000 clones, around 68% being singletons. Time point of the sample: pre-treatment sample, taken before nivolumab and TIL therapy. These data originate in a study of TIL therapy for anti-PD-1-resistant metastatic lung cancer. Study context: Tumor harvest preceded PD-1/PD-L1 blockade, followed by nivolumab treatment. Median patient age was 54, ranging about 38-80 years.

Study observations and caveats: Patients were highly selected, enriched for treatment-naive, never-smoker and oncogene-addicted cases.

Germline V CDR1 and CDR2: SGHRS, YFSETQ. CDR3 length: 14 amino acids. Trimming took 0 bases from V and 3 from J, leaving 9 bases between them. The chain joins TRBV5-1 to TRBJ1-1; D not certain. This receptor was identified in a person between 30 and 80 years old with non-small cell lung cancer. The source was blood, collected at baseline. The CDR3 DNA reads TGCGCCAGCAGCTTGGGAGGGCGAGACACTGAAGCTTTCTTT. It codes for CASSLGGRDTEAFF. The variable domain in full, completed from reference TRBV5-1 and TRBJ1-1, reads KAGVTQTPRYLIKTRGQQVTLSCSPISGHRSVSWYQQTPGQGLQFLFEYFSETQRNKGNFPGRFSGRQFSNSRSEMNVSTLELGDSALYLCASSLGGRDTEAFFGQGTRLTVV.